These T cell receptor beta chains were read from a single sample in a study of T cell responses to AZD1222 COVID-19 vaccine. The table came from immunoSEQ multiplex PCR; TCRdb's copy has only in-frame clones and leaves some out. Of about 77,000 clones listed, roughly 90% are singletons. The specimen was peripheral blood, collected 28 days after the second AZD1222 dose. The receptors here all came from an adult who received the AZD1222 COVID-19 vaccine. Both conserved end residues are part of each CDR3. D genes are given only for firm matches.

d_gene | v_gene | CDR3aa
TRBD1 | TRBV5-6 | CASSLGTGGLSQPQHF
TRBD1 | TRBV19 | CASRTGTGDEKLFF
TRBD2 | TRBV28 | CASSPPSGRVTDTQYF
NA | TRBV30 | CAWRRTEGSPLHF
NA | TRBV5-1 | CASSLDGSWESRGAFF
TRBD1 | TRBV5-5 | CASSSREGQTNSPLHF
NA | TRBV9 | CASSGGLADTGELFF
NA | TRBV19 | CASSISPRTGELFF
TRBD2 | TRBV6-5 | CASSYSSLAGYNEQFF
NA | TRBV6-2/TRBV6-3 | CASSRSDSPSTDTQYF
NA | TRBV5-1 | CASSYTSDAQKAFF
TRBD2 | TRBV7-8 | CASSFVMGLAGLNTGELFF
NA | TRBV23-1 | CASSQPQHGTLSGNTIYF
NA | TRBV2 | CASSDRGYTF
NA | TRBV5-1 | CASSLEGSNQPQHF
NA | TRBV19 | CASSFRDGKNTDTQYF
NA | TRBV20-1 | CSAGVEETQYF
NA | TRBV6-2/TRBV6-3 | CASSLASYNEQFF
NA | TRBV11-3 | CASSSYTGELFF
NA | TRBV11-2 | CASIKDVNTEAFF
NA | TRBV19 | CASSDGRNSNQPQHF
NA | TRBV19 | CASSFAGVQNEKLFF
NA | TRBV20-1 | CSASGRNEQFF
NA | TRBV7-9 | CASSPRAGSEYEQYF
NA | TRBV2 | CASRRGIGELFF
TRBD2 | TRBV7-9 | CASSLIVLWTSGRNEQFF
NA | TRBV6-1 | CASSELGGGNTIYF
TRBD1 | TRBV7-8 | CASSQFTMGQGNTGELFF
TRBD1 | TRBV7-8 | CASSLELGRGHGYTF
NA | TRBV9 | CASSDPQTLPGELFF
NA | TRBV7-9 | CASKGRTYEQYF
TRBD2 | TRBV2 | CASSELAGGYNEQFF
TRBD1 | TRBV4-1 | CASSQVGQGYEQYF
TRBD1 | TRBV25-1 | CASSEGTGEAFF
NA | TRBV9 | CASSVRTNTEAFF
TRBD1 | TRBV5-1 | CASSPTGQGYSPLHF
NA | TRBV18 | CASGRAPQETQYF
NA | TRBV12-5 | CASAKEDEKLFF
NA | TRBV5-6 | CASSLGTADTQYF
TRBD2 | TRBV20-1 | CSASPPGGYGELFF
NA | TRBV14 | CASSPTTVGGYTF
TRBD1 | TRBV7-6 | CASSLTGHMNTEAFF
NA | TRBV5-6 | CASSLDAPVLDGRNEQFF
NA | TRBV28 | CAIRVGLNQPQHF